These 11 T cell receptor beta chains originate from one sample sequenced in a study of blood T cell repertoires in COVID-19. Clones were read by immunoSEQ multiplex PCR, and TCRdb kept only the in-frame ones, dropping some. This sample has about 380,000 clones, with more than 70% found just once. Sequenced: PBMCs or T cells enriched from blood (not recorded which). All receptors come from a man between 25 and 39 years old who had recovered from COVID-19.

V and J are TRBV2 and TRBJ1-6; D is possibly TRBD1 (5 bases). CDR3 length: 13 amino acids. V lost 6 bases to trimming and J lost 7 bases, with 10 bases between them. CDR1 and CDR2 from the germline V gene are SNHLY and FYNNEI. CDR3: CASRAGVNSPLHF. The CDR3 nucleotides are TGTGCCAGCAGGGCGGGGGTGAATTCACCCCTCCACTTT. Looking up the rest from reference TRBV2 and TRBJ1-6 gives the full variable domain: EPEVTQTPSHQVTQMGQEVILRCVPISNHLYFYWYRQILGQKVEFLVSFYNNEISEKSEIFDDQFSVERPDGSNFTLKIRSTKLEDSAMYFCASRAGVNSPLHFGNGTRLTVT.

The V gene is TRBV9, the J gene TRBJ2-2; D gene unclear. The germline V and J ends were trimmed by 3 bases and 10 bases, with 4 bases remaining between them. From germline, CDR1 is SGDLS and CDR2 YYNGEE. This CDR3 comprises 10 residues. CDR3 loop: CASSGQELFF. The DNA for the CDR3 is TGTGCCAGCAGCGGACAGGAGCTGTTTTTT.

The V gene is TRBV4-1, the J gene TRBJ1-5; no clear D. Trimming pared 0 bases from V and 9 bases from J, leaving 9 bases between. The CDR3 consists of 13 residues. The germline gives CDR1 MGHRA, CDR2 YSYEKL. The DNA for the CDR3 is TGCGCCAGCAGCCAAGACCCCCTATGGCCCCAGCATTTT. It translates to CASSQDPLWPQHF.

The J gene is TRBJ1-1, the V gene TRBV9; 8 nucleotides agree with TRBD1. CDR3 length: 14 residues. The V segment lost 3 bases and the J segment 6 bases; nucleotides outside the gene matches: 7. Germline assignment: CDR1 SGDLS and CDR2 YYNGEE. In nucleotides, the CDR3 is TGTGCCAGCAGCGGTCGACAGGGGTTTTCTGAAGCTTTCTTT. Its protein is CASSGRQGFSEAFF.

This chain uses TRBV19 with TRBJ2-1; 11 bases are shared with TRBD1. This CDR3 region has 15 residues. V lost 7 bases, J lost 7 bases, and 9 bases stayed unmatched. Germline assignment: CDR1 LNHDA and CDR2 SQIVND (reference sequence). CDR3 loop: CASNIGTGGENEQFF. The CDR3 DNA reads as TGTGCCAGTAACATCGGGACAGGGGGGGAAAATGAGCAGTTCTTC.

The J gene is TRBJ2-7, the V gene TRBV5-1; 9 bases are shared with TRBD2. This CDR3 has 15 amino acids. Germline V gene sequence: CDR1 SGHRS, CDR2 YFSETQ. Trimming removed 4 bases from V and 6 bases from J; junction bases left unmatched: 11. The CDR3 loop reads CASSPGGAGGGEQYF. The CDR3 bases are TGCGCCAGCAGCCCAGGAGGAGCGGGGGGAGGCGAGCAGTACTTC.

This clone has only a few counts. The chain links TRBV5-5 to TRBJ2-7; 7 positions match TRBD1. The V and J ends lost 4 bases and 2 bases, in that order; junction bases with no gene match: 6. Germline lookup yields CDR1 SGHKS and CDR2 YYEKEE (reference sequence). CDR3 length equals 14 residues. CDR3 loop: CASSKDRAPYEQYF. DNA for the CDR3: TGTGCCAGCAGCAAAGACAGGGCCCCCTACGAGCAGTACTTC.

The rearrangement joins TRBV6-5 to TRBJ1-1, with no clear D. CDR1 is MNHEY and CDR2 is SVGAGI in the germline V gene. V was trimmed by 4 bases and J by 1 base, leaving 7 bases between them. This CDR3 contains 13 residues. The DNA for the CDR3 is TGTGCCAGCAGTTTCACACGGAACACTGAAGCTTTCTTT. Translated: CASSFTRNTEAFF.

The V gene is TRBV6-2 or TRBV6-3, the J gene TRBJ2-7, with 7 bases fitting TRBD1. V lost 5 bases to trimming and J lost 4 bases; unmatched junction nucleotides: 8. The CDR3 loop spans 14 amino acids. Germline assignment: CDR1 MNHEY and CDR2 SVGEGT. The CDR3 sequence is CASSPSGQRYEQYF. The CDR3, as DNA: TGTGCCAGCAGTCCCTCGGGACAGCGATACGAGCAGTACTTC.

This clone was observed once. The chain uses TRBV13 and TRBJ2-7; 12 bases align to TRBD1. Germline V lookup: CDR1 PRHDT, CDR2 FYEKMQ (reference sequence). This CDR3 region has 15 residues. V lost 4 bases to trimming and J lost 7 bases; unmatched junction nucleotides: 8. In nucleotides, the CDR3 is TGTGCCAGCAGCTCCGAGGGACAGGGGGCTGGTGAGCAGTACTTC. This sequence encodes CASSSEGQGAGEQYF.

This chain uses TRBV7-9 with TRBJ1-1; 8 positions match TRBD1. V trimming: 5 bases; J trimming: 3 bases; junction bases outside the gene matches: 8. CDR1 is SEHNR, CDR2 FQNEAQ, per germline (reference sequence). This CDR3 spans 15 amino acids. CDR3 protein: CASSPRQGTYTEAFF. In DNA form, the CDR3 reads TGTGCCAGCAGCCCTCGACAGGGGACTTACACTGAAGCTTTCTTT.